What follows is one T cell receptor beta chain and its context. This receptor's antigen is unknown. Per-base quality was not reported, and no clone a single base away is much larger than it. CDR1 and CDR2, looked up from the germline V gene (reference sequence), are MNHEY and SMNVEV. Including the terminal cysteine and phenylalanine, the CDR3 comprises 15 residues. The only DNA kept is the CDR3, 45 bases in frame from the first base. Trimming costs V 4 bases and J 1 base, and their ends lie 14 bases apart. To demonstrate the VDJtools post-analysis software, TCR beta repertoires were profiled from the peripheral blood of 10 to 15 young patients with multiple sclerosis. The patients with multiple sclerosis were children and adolescents between about 6 and 15 years of age. The record originates from a study of post-analysis software for immune sequencing data (dated by TCRdb to about 2015). For the study in its entirety: The recorded disease courses included relapsing-remitting, secondary progressive and progressive-relapsing multiple sclerosis, and some patients had no subtype annotation. Patient repertoires were compared against around 10 previously published healthy control repertoires from donors aged about 6 to 27 years. A subset of samples was prepared in parallel using single-end sample barcoding, then pooled and co-amplified after Illumina adapter ligation. General findings and caveats noted by the study authors: Significantly higher frequencies in patients than in controls were found for roughly 5 TRBV segments, including TRBV5-6, TRBV5-1 and TRBV20-1. Strong co-clustering of samples prepared in the same batch was shown by direct clustering with F measure, prompting a batch-effect correction. Significantly lower normalized Chao1 diversity was found in multiple sclerosis patients than in controls, suggesting substantial peripheral T-cell clonal expansion. The control group was slightly older than the multiple sclerosis patient group.

Libraries were built with PCR. The instrument given in TCRdb is Illumina HiSeq 2500. Unique molecular identifiers were incorporated into TCR beta cDNA libraries to reduce PCR and sequencing biases. Approximately 500,000 cDNA molecules were obtained for every 1 to 10 million input T cells, so each molecule roughly corresponded to one T cell. The patient libraries were prepared and sequenced using the same protocol as the earlier healthy control dataset. Within a given batch, samples were prepared together, multiplexed and sequenced on the same HiSeq lane. The paper's processing steps were these. Raw barcoded reads were processed with MIGEC, and single-read molecular identifier groups were discarded before consensus assembly and CDR3 extraction. VDJtools was used for post-analysis of the clonotype tables, with diversity normalized by down-sampling every dataset to the smallest sample size. In repertoire overlap clustering, CDR3 amino acid sequences, but not nucleotide sequences, were matched to correct batch-related cross-sample contamination. Clones were called with MiXCR by TCRdb after fastp trimmed the public reads at Q25, and only in-frame beta chains were retained. CDR3 protein duplicates are merged, each entry listing the most common genes and DNA. None of the V and J calls come from the authors' own analysis; TCRdb made them. This sample has hundreds of thousands of distinct CDR3 sequences in its table, and roughly 30% of those were observed once. The ten largest account for 0.55% to 0.65% of the sample.

The sequence derives from a girl aged 5-17 years with multiple sclerosis. The sequence is built from TRBV27 and TRBJ2-7; perhaps TRBD1 is the D gene, with 5 bases matching. Sequencing used blood. The CDR3 protein: CASSSRATISYEQYF. The bases read TGTGCCAGCAGTTCCAGGGCCACTATATCCTACGAGCAGTACTTC.